This T cell receptor beta chain is drawn from a study of blood T cell repertoires in COVID-19. Using immunoSEQ multiplex PCR, the repertoire was profiled, and TCRdb retains in-frame clones only, with some absent. The profile shows 240,000 or so clones, roughly 80% of them singletons. CDR1 and CDR2 (germline): SGHDT, YYEEEE. With V trimmed by 1 base and J by 7 bases, 3 bases remained unmatched. The CDR3 has 13 residues. This sequence was found in an elderly woman with acute or convalescent COVID-19. The sequencing sample was made of peripheral blood. The V call is TRBV5-6, the J call TRBJ1-2; 8 bases align to TRBD1. The CDR3 DNA is TGTGCCAGCAGCTTGCCAGGGGGCGGTGGCTACACCTTC. The encoded protein is CASSLPGGGGYTF. Using reference TRBV5-6 and TRBJ1-2 for the parts outside the CDR3, the full variable domain is DAGVTQSPTHLIKTRGQQVTLRCSPKSGHDTVSWYQQALGQGPQFIFQYYEEEERQRGNFPDRFSGHQFPNYSSELNVNALLLGDSALYLCASSLPGGGGYTFGSGTRLTVV.